These 20 T cell receptor beta chains originate from one sample sequenced in a study of cytomegalovirus exposure and HLA in healthy donors. Measured with immunoSEQ multiplex PCR; TCRdb has only the in-frame clones, and not every one. The sample lists about 200,000 clones; 84% were seen once. Sequencing was done on a sample of PBMCs. The receptors were sampled from a woman in her twenties or thirties in good health and CMV-seropositive.

This clone was picked up a small number of times. The chain combines TRBV4-1 with TRBJ2-7, with a possible D match to TRBD1 (6 bases). Between the trimmed V and J ends, which lost 3 bases and 3 bases, there was a span of 12 bases. Germline V lookup: CDR1 MGHRA, CDR2 YSYEKL. CDR3 size: 14 residues. CDR3 nucleotide sequence: TGCGCCAGCAGCCACGAACTGACAGGCTACGAGCAGTACTTC. Residues: CASSHELTGYEQYF.

The genes are TRBV6-5 and TRBJ2-7; the D gene is possibly TRBD1 (6 bases). V was shortened by 8 bases and J by 3 bases, with 17 bases between the two germline ends. Germline V gene lookup returns CDR1 MNHEY and CDR2 SVGAGI. The CDR3 sequence is 14 residues long. In nucleotides, the CDR3 is TGTGCCAGCCAACCAACCGGGACATTCTACGAGCAGTACTTC. It specifies CASQPTGTFYEQYF.

Ten or more counts support this clone. This chain connects TRBV4-2 to TRBJ1-1; D is unresolved. V lost 8 bases, J lost 1 base, and 11 bases lay in between. The CDR3 consists of 13 residues. Germline CDR1 reads LGHNA; CDR2 reads YNFKEQ. The CDR3 DNA reads as TGTGCCAGCGGCCCTACAGAGAACACTGAAGCTTTCTTT. It specifies CASGPTENTEAFF.

This clone has a handful of counts. Here the CDR3 reads CASTLNGEQPQHF. The CDR3 DNA is TGTGCCAGCACACTTAACGGGGAACAGCCCCAGCATTTT. This chain links TRBV6-1 with TRBJ1-5; D is unclear. There are 13 residues in the CDR3. V lost 7 bases and J lost 7, with 14 bases in between. The V gene's germline CDR1 is MNHNS and CDR2 SASEGT.

The chain employs TRBV7-9 and TRBJ2-3; perhaps TRBD1 as D (5 bases). Trimming removed 5 bases at V and 0 bases at J, with 12 bases between. The CDR3 has 15 residues. CDR1 and CDR2 from the germline V gene are SEHNR and FQNEAQ (reference sequence). Here the CDR3 reads CASSIDSTSTDTQYF. CDR3 coding DNA: TGTGCCAGCAGCATTGACAGCACTAGCACAGATACGCAGTATTTT.

The rearrangement joins TRBV29-1 to TRBJ2-3; weak D call: TRBD1 (6 bases). The CDR3 is 16 residues long. Trimming cost V 0 bases and J 4 bases, with 17 bases left between them. The germline V gene encodes CDR1 SQVTM and CDR2 ANQGSEA. The CDR3 DNA follows: TGCAGCGTTGAAGATGCACAGGGCCTCACGGCAGATACGCAGTATTTT. This encodes CSVEDAQGLTADTQYF.

The chain couples TRBV5-4 to TRBJ2-3; 9 nucleotides match TRBD2. The CDR3 covers 17 residues. Germline lookup yields CDR1 SGHNT and CDR2 YYREEE (reference sequence). The ends lost 0 bases at V and 0 bases at J; junction bases unmatched: 5. CDR3 sequence reads: CASSLGSGRLSTDTQYF. In nucleotides, the CDR3 is TGTGCCAGCAGCTTGGGTAGCGGGAGATTAAGCACAGATACGCAGTATTTT. Full variable domain (missing parts from reference TRBV5-4 and TRBJ2-3): ETGVTQSPTHLIKTRGQQVTLRCSSQSGHNTVSWYQQALGQGPQFIFQYYREEENGRGNFPPRFSGLQFPNYSSELNVNALELDDSALYLCASSLGSGRLSTDTQYFGPGTRLTVL.

The genes are TRBV5-1 and TRBJ1-2; 7 nucleotides align to TRBD1. Trimming removed 0 bases from V and 1 base from J; junction bases left unmatched: 9. This CDR3 has 17 amino acids. The germline gives CDR1 SGHRS, CDR2 YFSETQ. CDR3 amino acids: CASSLEGTASDNYGYTF. As DNA, the CDR3 is TGCGCCAGCAGCTTGGAGGGGACAGCATCTGATAACTATGGCTACACCTTC.

J is TRBJ2-5 and V is TRBV5-1; 12 bases align to TRBD1. Per the germline V gene, CDR1 is SGHRS and CDR2 is YFSETQ. The CDR3 is 17 residues long. The V segment lost 1 base and the J segment 5 bases; nucleotides outside the gene matches: 9. The CDR3: CASSLSGTGGAGETQYF. CDR3 sequence (DNA): TGCGCCAGCAGCTTGTCGGGGACAGGGGGCGCGGGGGAGACCCAGTACTTC.

V and J are TRBV6-5 and TRBJ1-1; D unclear. The CDR3 is 13 amino acids. Germline assignment: CDR1 MNHEY and CDR2 SVGAGI. The V end was cut by 6 bases, the J end by 4 bases, with 12 bases between. DNA of the CDR3: TGTGCCAGCAGCCAGACCCAGGCCACTGAAGCTTTCTTT. Translated: CASSQTQATEAFF.

This sequence joins TRBV30 and TRBJ2-7; maybe TRBD2 (6 bases). CDR3 length equals 15 residues. With 1 base removed from V and 4 bases from J, the gap between germline ends came to 17 bases. CDR1 is GTSNPN, CDR2 SVGIG, per germline (reference sequence). CDR3 sequence (DNA): TGTGCCTGGAGTGGGGAGGCGAGCCGACGGTACGAGCAGTACTTC. This gives the protein CAWSGEASRRYEQYF. The whole variable domain, remainder taken from reference TRBV30 and TRBJ2-7, is SQTIHQWPATLVQPVGSPLSLECTVEGTSNPNLYWYRQAAGRGLQLLFYSVGIGQISSEVPQNLSASRPQDRQFILSSKKLLLSDSGFYLCAWSGEASRRYEQYFGPGTRLTVT.

The chain links TRBV28 to TRBJ1-5; TRBD1 matches 8 bases. This CDR3 contains 14 residues. Germline CDR1 and CDR2: MDHEN and SYDVKM. Unmatched junction bases numbered 7, after V lost 2 bases and J lost 10 bases. CDR3 coding DNA: TGTGCCAGCAGTTTAGGGGGACAGGTCAGTCCCCAGCATTTT. Encoded protein: CASSLGGQVSPQHF.

The V and J genes are TRBV2 and TRBJ2-7; tentatively, D is TRBD2 (5 bases). Per the germline V gene, CDR1 is SNHLY and CDR2 is FYNNEI. Deletions cut 2 bases from V and 2 bases from J, with 13 bases between. This CDR3 contains 15 residues. CDR3 bases: TGTGCCAGCAGTGAAATGAGGGTAGGCACCTACGAGCAGTACTTC. Translated: CASSEMRVGTYEQYF.

The chain combines TRBV9 with TRBJ2-2, with 14 bases identical to TRBD2. The ends lost 0 bases at V and 8 bases at J; junction bases unmatched: 6. This CDR3 is 17 amino acids long. CDR1 SGDLS and CDR2 YYNGEE come from the germline V gene. The CDR3 coding sequence is TGTGCCAGCAGCGTAGAGAGGACTAGCGGGAGGATTGGGGAGCTGTTTTTT. It yields the protein CASSVERTSGRIGELFF.

This chain links TRBV27 with TRBJ2-7, with 7 bases identical to TRBD2. Looked up from germline, CDR1 is MNHEY and CDR2 is SMNVEV (reference sequence). The CDR3 has 13 amino acids. With V trimmed by 2 bases and J by 5 bases, 3 bases remained unmatched. The CDR3 nucleotides are TGTGCCAGCAGTTTAGCGGGAGTGGACGAGCAGTACTTC. Translation gives CASSLAGVDEQYF.

This chain links TRBV2 with TRBJ2-3; 14 nucleotides match TRBD2. Germline V gene data show CDR1 as SNHLY and CDR2 as FYNNEI. CDR3 length: 15 amino acids. V lost 6 bases, J lost 6 bases, and 5 bases stayed unmatched. CDR3 amino acids: CASSGTSGSFDTQYF. The CDR3 DNA reads TGTGCCAGCAGCGGGACTAGCGGGAGTTTTGATACGCAGTATTTT.

The gene calls are TRBV11-3 and TRBJ2-7; possible D gene TRBD1, 5 bases. Per germline, CDR1 SGHNT and CDR2 YENEEA. CDR3 length equals 15 residues. With 5 bases removed from V and 3 bases from J, the gap between germline ends came to 17 bases. The CDR3, as DNA: TGTGCCAGCAGCGGCAAGACAGCCCCGGGCTACGAGCAGTACTTC. Translated, it gives CASSGKTAPGYEQYF.

The CDR3 DNA reads TGTGCCAGCAGTTTAGCGGGAGGAGGTAGCTCCTACGAGCAGTACTTC. It codes for CASSLAGGGSSYEQYF. The chain joins TRBV6-6 to TRBJ2-7, with 10 bases aligning to TRBD2. V lost 4 bases, J lost 0 bases, and 6 bases stayed unmatched. The CDR3 runs 16 residues. CDR1 MNHNY and CDR2 SVGAGI come from the germline V gene (reference sequence).

This clone has a single count. J is TRBJ2-7 and V is TRBV19; 11 bases match TRBD1. From germline, CDR1 is LNHDA and CDR2 SQIVND (reference sequence). The junction had 10 bases not matched to a gene; V was cut back by 5 bases and J by 4 bases. The length of the CDR3 is 16 residues. The CDR3 is CASSPQSRDRGYEQYF. The CDR3 DNA reads TGTGCCAGTAGTCCACAGTCCCGGGACAGGGGGTACGAGCAGTACTTC.

This chain connects TRBV18 to TRBJ1-1; no reliable D call. Germline V gene data show CDR1 as KGHSH and CDR2 as LQKENI. The CDR3 is made up of 15 amino acids. Trimming removed 3 bases from V and 1 base from J, with 12 bases in between. DNA of the CDR3: TGTGCCAGCTCACCGGCACAGCAAGCGAACACTGAAGCTTTCTTT. Translation gives CASSPAQQANTEAFF.